The following is a T cell receptor beta chain sequence with its context. Its antigen is not identified. Every specimen held between 1-10 million cryopreserved PBMC. These were thawed and washed before DNA extraction. Germline values: CDR1 SGHVS, CDR2 FQNEAQ. Germline trimming cut 3 bases from V and 1 base from J; bases unmatched to any gene: 1. The CDR3 contains 16 residues. The data belong to a study of long-term antiretroviral therapy in people with HIV. Overall study findings and caveats: Patients on ART gained diversity, which nonetheless stayed below transplant donor controls. Against controls, HIV repertoires showed narrower ranges of CDR3 length. ART adherence, viral resistance and therapy changes went undocumented.

They ran version v3.0 of the immunoSEQ assay at survey level. Libraries were prepared by immunoSEQ multiplex PCR; TCRdb keeps only in-frame clonotypes and omits some of them. The data hold about 24,000 clones, with 65% to 90% observed a single time. The V call is TRBV7-8, the J call TRBJ2-2, with 11 positions matching TRBD1. The source was unsorted PBMCs, collected at the start of antiretroviral therapy, before treatment. The receptor was derived from a young woman with HIV. The CDR3 region has the DNA TGTGCCAGCAGCTTGGGGACAGGGGGGAACACCGGGGAGCTGTTTTTT. Amino acid sequence: CASSLGTGGNTGELFF.